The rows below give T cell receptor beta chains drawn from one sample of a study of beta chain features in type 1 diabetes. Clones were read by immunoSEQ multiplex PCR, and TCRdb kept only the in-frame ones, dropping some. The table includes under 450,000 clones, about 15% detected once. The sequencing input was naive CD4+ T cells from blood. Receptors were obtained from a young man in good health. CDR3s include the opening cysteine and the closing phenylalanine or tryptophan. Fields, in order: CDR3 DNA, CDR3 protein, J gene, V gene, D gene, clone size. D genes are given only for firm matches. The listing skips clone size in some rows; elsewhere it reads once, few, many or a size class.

TGTGCCATCAGCGGAGGGACGGGGGAGACCCAGTACTTC | CAISGGTGETQYF | TRBJ2-5 | TRBV10-3 | - | few
TGCGCCAGCAGCCAAGAACTAAGCGGGGTAGAGACCCAGTACTTC | CASSQELSGVETQYF | TRBJ2-5 | TRBV4-3 | TRBD2 | few
TGTGCCAGCTCACCGGTGAGCGGGGGTAGCACAGATACGCAGTATTTT | CASSPVSGGSTDTQYF | TRBJ2-3 | TRBV18 | TRBD2 | few
TGTGCCAGCAGCGTCATGGAACAGTCCTACGAGCAGTACTTC | CASSVMEQSYEQYF | TRBJ2-7 | TRBV9 | - | once
TGTGCCAGCAGCTCGGACCCGAAAGAGACCCAGTACTTC | CASSSDPKETQYF | TRBJ2-5 | TRBV7-2 | - | few
TGTGCCAGCAGCGTAGAGGGGGGCCTCGACAATGAGCAGTTCTTC | CASSVEGGLDNEQFF | TRBJ2-1 | TRBV9 | - | few
TGTGCCAGTAGGCAAGGCGGGGGGGCAAGGGATACGCAGTATTTT | CASRQGGGARDTQYF | TRBJ2-3 | TRBV19 | TRBD2 | -
TGTGCCAGCACTGGAGACAGGGTTTATGGCTACACCTTC | CASTGDRVYGYTF | TRBJ1-2 | TRBV6-1 | TRBD1 | -
TGTGCCAGCTCCCCTGGGGGTGTCTACGAGCAGTACTTC | CASSPGGVYEQYF | TRBJ2-7 | TRBV18 | - | -
TGTGCCAGCAGGAACAGGAGTCCCCTGAACACTGAAGCTTTCTTT | CASRNRSPLNTEAFF | TRBJ1-1 | TRBV27 | - | -
TGTGCCAGCTCCTCCAGGGGTAGCTCTGGGGCCAACGTCCTGACTTTC | CASSSRGSSGANVLTF | TRBJ2-6 | TRBV27 | - | few
TGTGCCAGCAGCTTACATGGACTAGCGGAGCAAGAGACCCAGTACTTC | CASSLHGLAEQETQYF | TRBJ2-5 | TRBV7-2 | TRBD2 | -
TGTGCCATCAGTGAGAGTAGCAATCAGCCCCAGCATTTT | CAISESSNQPQHF | TRBJ1-5 | TRBV10-3 | - | -
TGTGCCAGTAGTTTTTTGGGCAGCGGCTCAGATACGCAGTATTTT | CASSFLGSGSDTQYF | TRBJ2-3 | TRBV19 | - | -
TGTGCCACCAGCAGAGATGGCGGCGAATGGGAAGAGACCCAGTACTTC | CATSRDGGEWEETQYF | TRBJ2-5 | TRBV15 | - | -
TGTGCCAGCAGTCCTCCGGGACAGACCAATCAGCCCCAGCATTTT | CASSPPGQTNQPQHF | TRBJ1-5 | TRBV27 | TRBD1 | few
TGCGCCAGCAGCCAAGATCTCAGGGATGAGCAGTTCTTC | CASSQDLRDEQFF | TRBJ2-1 | TRBV4-3 | - | -
TGTGCCAGCAGTTTCCTAGCGGACACAGATACGCAGTATTTT | CASSFLADTDTQYF | TRBJ2-3 | TRBV27 | TRBD2 | -
TGTGCCTGGAGTGTACACAGGGCGGACACTGAAGCTTTCTTT | CAWSVHRADTEAFF | TRBJ1-1 | TRBV30 | - | -
TGTGCCAGCAGTTACCCGGAAAGAGCGGGGTCGGAGACCCAGTACTTC | CASSYPERAGSETQYF | TRBJ2-5 | TRBV6-6 | TRBD2 | -
TGTGCCAGCAGCCAGGGAAGTAATGAGCAGTTCTTC | CASSQGSNEQFF | TRBJ2-1 | TRBV4-2 | - | few
TGCAGCACGGGACAGCCGAACACTGAAGCTTTCTTT | CSTGQPNTEAFF | TRBJ1-1 | TRBV29-1 | TRBD1 | few
TGTGCCAGCTCGCGGGAATCTGATTATGCAGAGACCCAGTACTTC | CASSRESDYAETQYF | TRBJ2-5 | TRBV18 | - | few
TGTGCCAGCAGCGTAGGAACGTTCCCAGATACGCAGTATTTT | CASSVGTFPDTQYF | TRBJ2-3 | TRBV9 | - | few
TGTGCCAGGCAAACCCCTGGGGCCAACGTCCTGACTTTC | CARQTPGANVLTF | TRBJ2-6 | TRBV2 | - | -
TGTGCCAGCAACAGGGCAGCTGAAGCTTTCTTT | CASNRAAEAFF | TRBJ1-1 | TRBV7-9 | - | few
TGTGCCAGCGGGGGAAACCAAGAGACCCAGTACTTC | CASGGNQETQYF | TRBJ2-5 | TRBV6-6 | - | few
TGTGCCAGCAGCCAACTGACTAGCGGAAGAGGGTATGAGCAGTTCTTC | CASSQLTSGRGYEQFF | TRBJ2-1 | TRBV5-4 | TRBD2 | few
TGTGCCAGCAGCCCCGGGGGTTTGGGTAACACCGGGGAGCTGTTTTTT | CASSPGGLGNTGELFF | TRBJ2-2 | TRBV9 | - | -
TGTGCCAGCTCACCTATACACAACACTGAAGCTTTCTTT | CASSPIHNTEAFF | TRBJ1-1 | TRBV18 | - | few
TGTGCCAGCAGCTCTTCAGGGGTGGATACGCAGTATTTT | CASSSSGVDTQYF | TRBJ2-3 | TRBV7-9 | - | few
TGTGCCAGCAGCGGAGGGACAGGGTATCCCTACGAGCAGTACTTC | CASSGGTGYPYEQYF | TRBJ2-7 | TRBV9 | TRBD1 | -
TGTGCCAGCAGTGATGGCGGGGGTACAGATACGCAGTATTTT | CASSDGGGTDTQYF | TRBJ2-3 | TRBV6-5 | TRBD2 | few
TGTGCCAGCAGCGGGTACAGTTCCAATGAGCAGTTCTTC | CASSGYSSNEQFF | TRBJ2-1 | TRBV9 | - | -
TGCAGTGCCAGACTAGCGGAGACCCAGTACTTC | CSARLAETQYF | TRBJ2-5 | TRBV20-1 | TRBD2 | -
TGCAGCGTTGGGAGAGGGGGTAGTAGCACCGGGGAGCTGTTTTTT | CSVGRGGSSTGELFF | TRBJ2-2 | TRBV29-1 | - | -
TGCAGCGTTCGGGACAGCCAAAGGGAGACCCAGTACTTC | CSVRDSQRETQYF | TRBJ2-5 | TRBV29-1 | TRBD1 | few
TGTGCCTGGAGTGTATCTAATGCGGATCAGCCCCAGCATTTT | CAWSVSNADQPQHF | TRBJ1-5 | TRBV30 | - | -
TGTGCCAGCTCACCAGGGGCGGGCAATCAGCCCCAGCATTTT | CASSPGAGNQPQHF | TRBJ1-5 | TRBV18 | - | -
TGTGCCAGCTCCCCAGGACCGGGACAGGGGGCAACTAATGAAAAACTGTTTTTT | CASSPGPGQGATNEKLFF | TRBJ1-4 | TRBV18 | TRBD1 | few
TGTGCCAGCAGCTTAAGGCCGTCCCCCTCCGAGCAATACTTC | CASSLRPSPSEQYF | TRBJ2-7 | TRBV7-2 | - | few
TGTGCCAGCAGTGCCAGGGACGAGCAGTTCTTC | CASSARDEQFF | TRBJ2-1 | TRBV2 | - | few
TGTGCCACCGCGGGCGCGAGCTCCTACAATGAGCAGTTCTTC | CATAGASSYNEQFF | TRBJ2-1 | TRBV10-3 | - | -
TGTGCCAGCAGCTTCCCGAACACCGGGGAGCTGTTTTTT | CASSFPNTGELFF | TRBJ2-2 | TRBV7-2 | - | -
TGTGCCAGCAGCCCCAGATTCGGGAGCGGTGCAGATACGCAGTATTTT | CASSPRFGSGADTQYF | TRBJ2-3 | TRBV4-2 | - | -
TGCAGCGTACAGGACAGCCCACGGAGCTATGGCTACACCTTC | CSVQDSPRSYGYTF | TRBJ1-2 | TRBV29-1 | - | -
TGTGCCAGCAGCGTAGATCTACTAGCGGTCACAGATACGCAGTATTTT | CASSVDLLAVTDTQYF | TRBJ2-3 | TRBV9 | TRBD2 | -
TGTGCTAGTGGTTGGGGGACTAGCGGGAGCTCCTACAATGAGCAGTTCTTC | CASGWGTSGSSYNEQFF | TRBJ2-1 | TRBV12-5 | TRBD2 | few